Detailed here is one TCR beta chain. Antigen specificity is unknown. Each CDR3 protein is one row after TCRdb ran MiXCR on the 5' RACE reads. The sample has more than 500,000 distinct CDR3 sequences; 5.3% are singletons. Germline CDR1 is MNHEY and CDR2 is SMNVEV (reference sequence). V lost 10 bases and J lost 7, with 16 bases in between. This CDR3 has 13 residues. This entry comes from a study of CD8 T cells in ankylosing spondylitis. Findings of the study overall: As for the disease-linked clones, they showed a CD8+ phenotype and occurred at relatively low frequencies in peripheral blood. Seemingly characteristic of ankylosing spondylitis blood was a TCR beta motif consisting of several highly homologous variants. A subset of motif variants has previously been described in the synovial fluid and blood of reactive arthritis.

Sequencing was carried out using blood, either unsorted or a sorted T cell fraction (not recorded which). The sequence was collected from a male donor with ankylosing spondylitis. The chain employs TRBV27 and TRBJ1-4; D uncertain. CDR3 in DNA: TGTGCCACCAGATTGTCGGGTCTTGAAAAACTGTTTTTT. It is translated as CATRLSGLEKLFF.